Here is one T cell receptor beta chain with its context. This entry is derived from a study of cytomegalovirus exposure and HLA in healthy donors. The PCR used 60 Vbeta and 13 Jbeta primers. Libraries were prepared by immunoSEQ multiplex PCR; TCRdb keeps only in-frame clonotypes and omits some of them. This repertoire includes approximately 100,000 clones. The CDR3 extends over 13 amino acids. Germline lookup yields CDR1 SEHNR and CDR2 FQNEAQ (reference sequence). V was pared by 4 bases and J by 5 bases, with 9 bases between. The chain combines TRBV7-9 with TRBJ2-1; D gene ambiguous. Sequenced sample: PBMCs. This receptor was obtained from a man in his forties or fifties in good health and CMV-seronegative. CDR3 coding DNA: TGTGCCAGCAGCTCAGTGGGCAACAATGAGCAGTTCTTC. Its protein product is CASSSVGNNEQFF.